The T cell receptor beta chain under discussion was sequenced for a study of cytomegalovirus exposure and HLA in healthy donors. With 3 bases clipped from V and 1 base from J, the junction kept 1 base outside the gene matches. There are 15 residues in the CDR3. In germline, CDR1 is SEHNR, CDR2 FQNEAQ (reference sequence). Method: immunoSEQ multiplex PCR; TCRdb's copy keeps in-frame clones and lacks some. The sample lists some 140,000 clones, roughly 86% seen once, with around 2.1% in the top ten. The receptor comes from a human donor in good health. Material for sequencing was PBMCs. The genes are TRBV7-9 and TRBJ2-2; 8 bases line up with TRBD2. CDR3 DNA: TGTGCCAGCAGCTTTAGCGGGGTGAACACCGGGGAGCTGTTTTTT. Amino acid sequence: CASSFSGVNTGELFF.